Shown below are 22 T cell receptor beta chains from a single sample sequenced in a study of PD-L1 blockade in urothelial cancer. The time point denotes: pretreatment peripheral blood. Sequencing used immunoSEQ multiplex PCR; TCRdb keeps in-frame clones, though not all of them. The sample yields about 56,000 clones, over 75% seen once. This specimen consisted of PBMCs, obtained around atezolizumab (anti-PD-L1) treatment. All receptors come from a man aged 65-85 years with urothelial cancer.

This sequence joins TRBV5-1 and TRBJ2-2; possibly TRBD1 for D (5 bases). Trimming took off 2 bases at V and 4 bases at J, with 6 bases between the two ends. The CDR3 length is 13 residues. Germline CDR1 is SGHRS and CDR2 is YFSETQ. The CDR3 nucleotides read TGCGCCAGCAGCTTAGGGGTCACCGGGGAGCTGTTTTTT. This codes for CASSLGVTGELFF.

This CDR3 is CASRDDRLYNEQFF. The CDR3 DNA reads as TGTGCCAGCAGGGATGACAGGCTATACAATGAGCAGTTCTTC. The rearrangement links TRBV6-1 to TRBJ2-1; TRBD1 is a possible D gene (6 bases). This CDR3 region has 14 residues. V was shortened by 6 bases and J by 4 bases, with 13 bases between the two germline ends. Per the germline V gene, CDR1 is MNHNS and CDR2 is SASEGT.

The chain joins TRBV5-1 to TRBJ2-1; 8 bases align to TRBD2. The CDR3 consists of 15 residues. Germline lookup yields CDR1 SGHRS and CDR2 YFSETQ. The trim removed 5 bases at V and 3 bases at J, leaving 7 bases unmatched. The CDR3 loop reads CASSSGMGDYNEQFF. The CDR3, as DNA: TGCGCCAGCAGTAGCGGGATGGGTGACTACAATGAGCAGTTCTTC.

The genes are TRBV20-1 and TRBJ2-7, with 7 bases fitting TRBD1. The germline V gene encodes CDR1 DFQATT and CDR2 SNEGSKA (reference sequence). The CDR3 is made up of 11 amino acids. In DNA, the CDR3 is TGCGCTGGGAGAGGGGGCGTCGAGCAGTACTTC. Its protein product is CAGRGGVEQYF.

This chain uses TRBV28 with TRBJ2-7; TRBD2 agrees at 7 bases. Germline lookup yields CDR1 MDHEN and CDR2 SYDVKM. The length of the CDR3 is 14 residues. The J segment lost 0 bases and the V segment lost 6 bases, leaving 5 bases of the junction unmatched. CDR3 nucleotide sequence: TGTGCCAGCAGCCTAGCGGAAATCTCCTACGAGCAGTACTTC. This codes for CASSLAEISYEQYF.

The V and J genes are TRBV2 and TRBJ1-4; D gene unclear. Germline CDR1 is SNHLY and CDR2 is FYNNEI. The CDR3 is made up of 16 amino acids. V lost 6 bases and J lost 0, with 14 bases in between. CDR3: CASSPEELPTNEKLFF. In DNA, the CDR3 is TGTGCCAGCAGCCCGGAGGAACTACCAACTAATGAAAAACTGTTTTTT.

The V and J genes are TRBV5-5 and TRBJ2-5, with 8 bases lining up with TRBD1. V shed 2 bases and J 5 bases; nucleotides not matched to a gene: 5. Germline V lookup: CDR1 SGHKS, CDR2 YYEKEE (reference sequence). The CDR3 has 14 amino acids. CDR3 sequence reads: CASSFTGGGETQYF. CDR3 DNA: TGTGCCAGCAGCTTTACAGGGGGAGGTGAGACCCAGTACTTC.

The V gene is TRBV28, the J gene TRBJ1-2, with D possibly TRBD1 on 5 matching bases. The ends were cut back, 5 bases at V and 4 bases at J, with 14 bases in the middle. Germline V gene data show CDR1 as MDHEN and CDR2 as SYDVKM. The CDR3 length is 14 residues. Here the CDR3 reads CASSIGELTYGYTF. CDR3 sequence (DNA): TGTGCCAGCAGTATAGGGGAACTTACCTATGGCTACACCTTC.

This clone was seen a handful of times. The rearrangement links TRBV5-4 to TRBJ2-5; TRBD2 matches 7 bases. This CDR3 contains 15 residues. Germline V gives CDR1 SGHNT, CDR2 YYREEE (reference sequence). The junction had 10 bases not matched to a gene; V was cut back by 3 bases and J by 5 bases. The CDR3 DNA reads as TGTGCCAGCAGCTCTGACAGTATCGGGGGGGAGACCCAGTACTTC. Its translation is CASSSDSIGGETQYF.

The chain combines TRBV28 with TRBJ2-7; TRBD2 matches 9 bases. This CDR3 region has 14 residues. The germline V gene has CDR1 MDHEN and CDR2 SYDVKM. The ends lost 8 bases at V and 3 bases at J; junction bases unmatched: 8. The CDR3 DNA sequence: TGTGCCAGCCGGGGGACTAGCCTAAGCTACGAGCAGTACTTC. Its protein is CASRGTSLSYEQYF.

This clone was seen only once. The chain recombines TRBV18 with TRBJ2-7; 13 bases fit TRBD2. This CDR3 spans 17 amino acids. CDR1 is KGHSH and CDR2 is LQKENI in the germline V gene. The J segment lost 7 bases and the V segment lost 8 bases, leaving 17 bases of the junction unmatched. The CDR3 loop is CASRRDTGLAGDREQYF. The CDR3 DNA reads TGTGCCAGCCGCAGGGACACAGGACTAGCGGGAGACAGGGAGCAGTACTTC.

Ten or more counts support this clone. The chain joins TRBV29-1 to TRBJ1-5; D unclear. Germline V gene sequence: CDR1 SQVTM, CDR2 ANQGSEA. The germline V and J ends were trimmed by 4 bases and 3 bases, with 10 bases remaining between them. The CDR3 sequence is 13 residues long. The CDR3 DNA reads TGCAGCGTTGGGGCTACCTTCAATCAGCCCCAGCATTTT. Encoded protein: CSVGATFNQPQHF.

The genes are TRBV19 and TRBJ1-3; a possible D gene is TRBD1 (5 bases). Looked up from germline, CDR1 is LNHDA and CDR2 is SQIVND (reference sequence). With 3 bases removed from V and 0 bases from J, the gap between germline ends came to 12 bases. CDR3 length: 16 residues. Here the CDR3 reads CASSMKDTNSGNTIYF. Written as DNA, the CDR3 is TGTGCCAGTAGTATGAAGGACACAAACTCTGGAAACACCATATATTTT.

In DNA form, the CDR3 reads TGTGCCATCAGTGAGTCGGGCACGCCCCCCCAAAATGGCTACACCTTC. Translated: CAISESGTPPQNGYTF. The chain is built from TRBV10-3 and TRBJ1-2; D gene ambiguous. Germline V gene sequence: CDR1 ENHRY, CDR2 SYGVKD. Trimming took 0 bases from V and 6 from J, leaving 17 bases between them. This CDR3 is built from 16 residues.

The chain joins TRBV6-7 to TRBJ2-7; 9 nucleotides line up with TRBD2. TRBV6-7 is flagged as an ORF with uncertain function. The length of the CDR3 is 15 residues. The V segment lost 4 bases and the J segment 5 bases; nucleotides outside the gene matches: 9. DNA of the CDR3: TGTGCCAGCAGTTTAATGCGGGAGGGCGTTCACGAGCAGTACTTC. Encoded protein: CASSLMREGVHEQYF.

V is TRBV21-1 and J is TRBJ2-3; the table's D gene call, TRBD2, was not cross checked with the DNA. TRBV21-1 is reported as a pseudogene. This CDR3 contains 14 residues. The CDR3 DNA sequence: TGTGCCAGCAGCAAAGGGGAGGGAGACGATACGCAGTATTTT. Its protein product is CASSKGEGDDTQYF.

This clone was seen at least ten times. The chain couples TRBV9 to TRBJ2-5; 12 positions agree with TRBD2. Germline V gene data show CDR1 as SGDLS and CDR2 as YYNGEE. Trimming at V came to 3 bases and at J to 4 bases, leaving 1 base not matched to a gene. The CDR3 length is 14 residues. The CDR3 loop reads CASSAGLAGETQYF. As DNA, the CDR3 is TGTGCCAGCAGCGCGGGACTAGCGGGAGAGACCCAGTACTTC.

The chain links TRBV6-1 to TRBJ2-7, with D possibly matching TRBD1 (5 bases). The V end was cut by 1 base, the J end by 0 bases, with 16 bases between. CDR3 length: 17 residues. Germline CDR1 MNHNS, CDR2 SASEGT. The chain's CDR3 is CASSEEPGHPRSYEQYF. The CDR3 DNA reads as TGTGCCAGCAGTGAAGAACCAGGACACCCTCGCTCCTACGAGCAGTACTTC.

This clone was recorded a few times. This chain uses TRBV18 with TRBJ2-4; D is uncertain. Trimming took 5 bases from V and 5 from J, leaving 19 bases between them. The CDR3 runs 16 residues. Germline V gene lookup returns CDR1 KGHSH and CDR2 LQKENI. CDR3 region: CASSEPRGALQNIQYF. The CDR3 nucleotides read TGTGCCAGCTCAGAACCACGTGGAGCCCTTCAAAACATTCAGTACTTC. Complete variable domain (other parts from reference TRBV18 and TRBJ2-4): NAGVMQNPRHLVRRRGQEARLRCSPMKGHSHVYWYRQLPEEGLKFMVYLQKENIIDESGMPKERFSAEFPKEGPSILRIQQVVRGDSAAYFCASSEPRGALQNIQYFGAGTRLSVL.

CDR3 amino acids: CASSLSFRRGAYEQYF. The CDR3 region has the DNA TGTGCCAGCAGCTTATCGTTTAGGAGGGGAGCCTACGAGCAGTACTTC. V usage is TRBV14 and J usage is TRBJ2-7; D is perhaps TRBD2 (6 bases). The CDR3 spans 16 residues. CDR1 and CDR2 (germline): SGHDN, FVKESK. V was clipped by 5 bases and J by 2 bases, with 19 bases between them. The whole variable domain, filled in from reference TRBV14 and TRBJ2-7, reads EAGVTQFPSHSVIEKGQTVTLRCDPISGHDNLYWYRRVMGKEIKFLLHFVKESKQDESGMPNNRFLAERTGGTYSTLKVQPAELEDSGVYFCASSLSFRRGAYEQYFGPGTRLTVT.

About this clone: The sample has other DNA sequences that encode this CDR3 too. The rearrangement uses TRBV5-1 and TRBJ1-2; the D is unclear. The CDR3 consists of 12 residues. V was trimmed by 0 bases and J by 5 bases, leaving 5 bases between them. Per germline, CDR1 SGHRS and CDR2 YFSETQ. This CDR3 reads CASSLDSYGYTF. CDR3 coding DNA: TGCGCCAGCAGCTTGGACAGTTATGGCTACACCTTC. The full variable domain, with the rest looked up from reference TRBV5-1 and TRBJ1-2, is KAGVTQTPRYLIKTRGQQVTLSCSPISGHRSVSWYQQTPGQGLQFLFEYFSETQRNKGNFPGRFSGRQFSNSRSEMNVSTLELGDSALYLCASSLDSYGYTFGSGTRLTVV.

This chain links TRBV12-5 with TRBJ2-5; tentatively, D is TRBD1 (7 bases). From germline, CDR1 is LGHNT and CDR2 FRNRAP. This CDR3 is 13 amino acids long. Between the trimmed V and J ends, which lost 2 bases and 5 bases, there was a span of 9 bases. The CDR3 region has the DNA TGTGCTAGTGGTTTGTCAGGGGGGGAGACCCAGTACTTC. Translation gives CASGLSGGETQYF.